The entry that follows covers one T cell receptor (beta chain) sequence. The sample is drawn from a study of molecular identifiers for immune sequencing clone quantification. TCRdb reanalysed the PCR reads using MiXCR and keeps one entry per CDR3 protein. The table records over 600,000 distinct CDR3 sequences, 15% to 20% of them present only once. This receptor was taken from a human donor in good health. Some libraries in this study had Jurkat cell RNA spiked in. The material sequenced was naive CD8+ T cells from blood, with Jurkat cell RNA spiked in. Subset: FACS-sorted CD8+CD4-CCR7+CD45RA+ naive T cells.

The CDR3 here is CASSFAVGSGMVDTQYF. The CDR3 DNA sequence: TGTGCCAGCAGCTTCGCGGTGGGTAGCGGGATGGTAGATACGCAGTATTTT. V and J are TRBV5-4 and TRBJ2-3; 8 bases are shared with TRBD2. This CDR3 spans 17 amino acids. Per the germline V gene, CDR1 is SGHNT and CDR2 is YYREEE (reference sequence). Trimming took 2 bases from V and 5 from J; bases not matched to a gene: 13.